The 27 T cell receptor beta chains below come from one sample, sequenced in a study of cytomegalovirus exposure and HLA in healthy donors. PCR involved 60 Vbeta and 13 Jbeta primers. TCRdb keeps only in-frame clones here, not all; method: immunoSEQ multiplex PCR. The sample records some 190,000 clones, around 87% being singletons. Source material: PBMCs. Receptors were obtained from a boy younger than 10 in good health and CMV-seronegative.

Comment on this clone: One end of the junction varies from germline; a read error may be responsible. The J gene is TRBJ2-1, the V gene TRBV15, with 10 bases that match TRBD2. The CDR3 contains 17 residues. Germline CDR1 is LNHNV and CDR2 is YYDKDF (reference sequence). The CDR3 reads CATGRVSGLAAYNEQFF. The CDR3 DNA sequence: TGTGCCACCGGCAGAGTTTCCGGACTAGCGGCCTACAATGAGCAGTTCTTC.

This rearrangement joins TRBV6-1 to TRBJ1-1; no firm D call. The germline gives CDR1 MNHNS, CDR2 SASEGT. V lost 7 bases, J lost 0 bases, and 12 bases lay in between. The CDR3 runs 14 residues. The CDR3 region is CASIGIAMNTEAFF. Written as DNA, the CDR3 is TGTGCCAGCATCGGGATAGCCATGAACACTGAAGCTTTCTTT.

The gene calls are TRBV5-1 and TRBJ2-5; 9 nucleotides align to TRBD1. J was trimmed by 3 bases and V by 9 bases; bases with no gene match: 12. Germline V CDR1 and CDR2: SGHRS, YFSETQ. The CDR3 contains 15 residues. The CDR3 protein is CATNHDRGFKETQYF. The DNA for the CDR3 is TGCGCCACCAATCACGACAGGGGGTTCAAAGAGACCCAGTACTTC.

This clone appeared a single time. The rearrangement joins TRBV21-1 to TRBJ2-5; TRBD1, the table's D call, was not compared with the DNA. The J call is doubtful: the DNA matches TRBJ2-7 better. TRBV21-1 is flagged as a pseudogene. The length of the CDR3 is 15 residues. The CDR3 region is CASSTPTGPPYEQYF. CDR3 nucleotide sequence: TGTGCCAGCAGCACACCGACAGGTCCCCCCTACGAGCAGTACTTC.

The chain recombines TRBV6-5 with TRBJ1-1; D gene uncertain. The CDR3 is 14 residues long. Germline V gene sequence: CDR1 MNHEY, CDR2 SVGAGI. The V end lost 5 bases, the J end lost 7 bases, and 17 bases lay between the germline ends. The CDR3 loop is CASSPPREANEAFF. The CDR3 nucleotides are TGTGCCAGCAGTCCGCCTCGGGAGGCTAATGAAGCTTTCTTT.

The V and J genes are TRBV9 and TRBJ2-1; D perhaps matches TRBD1 (5 bases). CDR1 SGDLS and CDR2 YYNGEE come from the germline V gene. V lost 4 bases to trimming and J lost 7 bases, with 21 bases between them. The CDR3 totals 16 residues. DNA of the CDR3: TGTGCCAGCAGCACCGACAGTCCGGCGGTGGGGAATGAGCAGTTCTTC. It translates to CASSTDSPAVGNEQFF.

The CDR3 loop is CASSLRDSREAFF. CDR3 coding DNA: TGTGCCAGCAGCCTCCGGGACAGTCGAGAAGCTTTCTTT. The J gene is TRBJ1-1, the V gene TRBV4-2; 7 bases fit TRBD1. CDR3 length: 13 amino acids. V gave up 4 bases and J gave up 8 bases; unmatched junction bases: 7. Germline V gives CDR1 LGHNA, CDR2 YNFKEQ.

The rearrangement links TRBV27 to TRBJ2-1; 7 nucleotides match TRBD2. CDR1 MNHEY and CDR2 SMNVEV come from the germline V gene (reference sequence). Losses at the gene ends were 8 bases for V and 9 bases for J; bases not matched to a gene: 13. The CDR3 length is 14 residues. CDR3 region: CASGEAGPASEQFF. The CDR3, as DNA: TGTGCCAGCGGAGAAGCGGGACCAGCGAGTGAGCAGTTCTTC.

J is TRBJ2-7 and V is TRBV30; 7 nucleotides match TRBD1. Trimming took 8 bases from V and 2 from J; bases not matched to a gene: 9. This CDR3 comprises 13 residues. Germline CDR1 GTSNPN, CDR2 SVGIG (reference sequence). CDR3 amino acids: CAITGVQTYEQYF. In DNA form, the CDR3 reads TGTGCCATCACAGGGGTCCAGACCTACGAGCAGTACTTC.

This chain links TRBV4-2 with TRBJ1-2; D uncertain. The CDR3 has 16 amino acids. With 1 base removed from V and 4 bases from J, the gap between germline ends came to 16 bases. Germline CDR1 and CDR2: LGHNA and YNFKEQ. In DNA form, the CDR3 reads TGTGCCAGCAGCCAAGGTTTAGCGTCGGAGCTCTATGGCTACACCTTC. Protein: CASSQGLASELYGYTF.

V and J are TRBV6-5 and TRBJ2-7; a possible D gene is TRBD1 (5 bases). Trimming cost V 5 bases and J 3 bases, with 14 bases left between them. Germline CDR1 is MNHEY and CDR2 is SVGAGI. This CDR3 is 14 amino acids long. The CDR3 coding sequence is TGTGCCAGCAGTCACAGGAAAGATCTCTACGAGCAGTACTTC. Translating it yields CASSHRKDLYEQYF.

This clone was counted once. Compared with germline, one end of the junction differs, possibly owing to a read error. The V gene is TRBV10-3, the J gene TRBJ1-6; 7 bases are a match to TRBD1. The CDR3 runs to 15 residues. In germline, CDR1 is ENHRY, CDR2 SYGVKD. The CDR3 nucleotides read TGTGCCATCAGAGGAAAGGGTCAGGGGGATTCACCCCTCCGCTTT. Amino acid sequence: CAIRGKGQGDSPLRF.

This clone was counted once. The J gene is TRBJ2-1, the V gene TRBV15; no reliable D call. Trimming shortened V by 0 bases and J by 0 bases, and 15 bases separated the two germline ends. CDR1 and CDR2 (germline): LNHNV, YYDKDF (reference sequence). This CDR3 comprises 18 residues. CDR3 amino acids: CATSRDRGAGSSYNEQFF. The CDR3 nucleotides are TGTGCCACCAGCAGAGATCGAGGCGCCGGAAGCTCCTACAATGAGCAGTTCTTC.

On this clone: The sample contains more than one DNA sequence encoding this CDR3. The CDR3 region has the DNA TGTGCCAGCAGTGAGAGGGAGGGATCGCAGCCCCAGCATTTT. This sequence encodes CASSEREGSQPQHF. The V gene is TRBV2, the J gene TRBJ1-5; no firm D call. Looked up from germline, CDR1 is SNHLY and CDR2 is FYNNEI. Trimming stripped 3 bases from V and 7 bases from J, with 13 bases between. The CDR3 sequence is 14 residues long.

This chain connects TRBV10-2 to TRBJ2-1; possibly TRBD1 for D (5 bases). The germline V gene encodes CDR1 WSHSY and CDR2 SAAADI. This CDR3 contains 12 residues. The germline V and J ends were trimmed by 7 bases and 4 bases, with 8 bases remaining between them. In DNA, the CDR3 is TGCGCCAGCACTGACAGATACAATGAGCAGTTCTTC. As protein: CASTDRYNEQFF.

This clone was detected only once. The CDR3 nucleotides are TGTGCCTGGAGTGGGACAGGTGGATCTGAGACCCAGTACTTC. This sequence encodes CAWSGTGGSETQYF. This chain connects TRBV30 to TRBJ2-5; TRBD1 agrees at 7 bases. Germline V CDR1 and CDR2: GTSNPN, SVGIG (reference sequence). CDR3 length: 14 amino acids. V shed 1 base and J 5 bases; nucleotides not matched to a gene: 7.

The rearrangement links TRBV19 to TRBJ2-7, with D perhaps matching TRBD1 (6 bases). The CDR3 is made up of 16 amino acids. V lost 0 bases and J lost 2, with 14 bases in between. CDR1 is LNHDA and CDR2 is SQIVND in the germline V gene (reference sequence). CDR3 coding DNA: TGTGCCAGTAGTATAGAGGGGTTCGGACAGCCCTACGAGCAGTACTTC. This codes for CASSIEGFGQPYEQYF.

This rearrangement joins TRBV5-6 to TRBJ2-2; 8 nucleotides agree with TRBD1. V dropped 1 base and J dropped 3; count of bases not matched to a gene: 2. The CDR3 runs 15 residues. Germline CDR1 is SGHDT and CDR2 is YYEEEE. The CDR3 coding sequence is TGTGCCAGCAGCTTGCTGGACAGGGACACCGGGGAGCTGTTTTTT. The encoded protein is CASSLLDRDTGELFF.

This rearrangement joins TRBV7-2 to TRBJ1-5; tentative D call: TRBD1 (6 bases). V was cut by 0 bases and J by 6 bases, with 9 bases left in between. CDR3 length equals 14 residues. Germline V gene lookup returns CDR1 SGHTA and CDR2 FQGNSA. The CDR3 nucleotides read TGTGCCAGCAGCTTAGCGGGGGCGGGTCAGCCCCAGCATTTT. It translates to CASSLAGAGQPQHF.

This chain uses TRBV12-5 with TRBJ2-1, with TRBD2 identical over 13 bases. This CDR3 has 16 residues. Germline-derived CDR1 and CDR2 are LGHNT and FRNRAP. With 3 bases clipped from V and 8 bases from J, the junction kept 7 bases outside the gene matches. The CDR3 DNA is TGTGCTAGTGGTTTTCGGACTAGCGGGAGTATCGATGAGCAGTTCTTC. Translation gives CASGFRTSGSIDEQFF.

This chain joins TRBV5-1 and TRBJ2-7; D not certain. This CDR3 spans 14 amino acids. The V gene lost 5 bases and the J gene lost 2 bases, with 14 bases spanning the gap. Germline CDR1 reads SGHRS; CDR2 reads YFSETQ. The CDR3, as DNA: TGCGCCAGCAGGAGCATTCAAATGCCCTACGAGCAGTACTTC. This translates into CASRSIQMPYEQYF.

V gene TRBV7-2 combines with J gene TRBJ1-5; 9 positions match TRBD1. The germline V gene encodes CDR1 SGHTA and CDR2 FQGNSA. This CDR3 is 18 amino acids long. V dropped 0 bases and J dropped 0; count of bases not matched to a gene: 6. The CDR3 sequence is CASSLAQGQGPSNQPQHF. CDR3 sequence (DNA): TGTGCCAGCAGCTTAGCCCAGGGACAGGGCCCTAGCAATCAGCCCCAGCATTTT.

V gene TRBV10-3 combines with J gene TRBJ2-7; 12 bases fit TRBD2. The CDR3 has 15 residues. J lost 2 bases, V lost 6 bases, and 5 bases had no gene match. Per the germline V gene, CDR1 is ENHRY and CDR2 is SYGVKD. The CDR3 sequence is CAISTSSGGAYEQYF. CDR3 nucleotides: TGTGCCATCAGCACTTCTAGCGGGGGGGCCTACGAGCAGTACTTC.

The chain has TRBV11-2 and TRBJ2-3; D gene uncertain. This CDR3 region has 13 residues. The V end lost 5 bases, the J end lost 6 bases, and 12 bases lay between the germline ends. Germline V gene sequence: CDR1 SGHAT, CDR2 FQNNGV. CDR3 sequence reads: CASSQGGPDTQYF. The DNA of the CDR3 is TGTGCCAGCAGCCAAGGTGGGCCCGATACGCAGTATTTT.

The CDR3 nucleotides read TGTGCCAGCAGAGACCGACAGGGGTACCACTCTGGAAACACCATATATTTT. Translating gives CASRDRQGYHSGNTIYF. V gene TRBV2 combines with J gene TRBJ1-3; TRBD1 matches at 8 bases. Trimming took 6 bases from V and 0 from J; bases not matched to a gene: 10. CDR1 and CDR2 (germline): SNHLY, FYNNEI. The CDR3 sequence is 17 residues long.

The rearrangement links TRBV10-3 to TRBJ2-7; TRBD2 agrees at 9 bases. V shed 4 bases and J 4 bases; nucleotides not matched to a gene: 5. The length of the CDR3 is 14 residues. CDR1 and CDR2 from the germline V gene are ENHRY and SYGVKD. CDR3 in DNA: TGTGCCATCAGTGGTGTTAGCGGGAGTTACGAGCAGTACTTC. It is translated as CAISGVSGSYEQYF.

DNA of the CDR3: TGTGCCAGCAGTGATCAGCCGGGACAGGGCTCCTACGAGCAGTACTTC. Protein sequence: CASSDQPGQGSYEQYF. J is TRBJ2-7 and V is TRBV25-1; 9 bases are a match to TRBD1. After removal of 3 bases from V and 0 bases from J, the junction contained 6 bases not matched to a gene. The CDR3 loop spans 16 amino acids. Germline values: CDR1 MGHDK, CDR2 SYGVNS.